These T cell receptor beta chains were read from a single sample in a study of T cell responses to AZD1222 COVID-19 vaccine. Clones were read by immunoSEQ multiplex PCR, and TCRdb kept only the in-frame ones, dropping some. This table holds 130,000 or so clones, around 83% found once. This sample comprised peripheral blood, obtained 28 days after the second AZD1222 dose. The source is an adult who received the AZD1222 COVID-19 vaccine. Both conserved end residues are part of each CDR3. The order of the fields is V gene, CDR3 protein.

v_call: TRBV5-8; cdr3_aa: CASSGGLAKTGELFF
v_call: TRBV15; cdr3_aa: CATSRAQKNTEAFF
v_call: TRBV6-5; cdr3_aa: CASSYRGATDTQYF
v_call: TRBV5-6; cdr3_aa: CASSLGSGRVSYNEQFF
v_call: TRBV3-1/TRBV3-2; cdr3_aa: CASSQTGGEYGYTF
v_call: TRBV5-1; cdr3_aa: CASSTRGTPMNTGELFF
v_call: TRBV30; cdr3_aa: CAWRGYREGYTF
v_call: TRBV29-1; cdr3_aa: CSVEARGNTIYF
v_call: TRBV9; cdr3_aa: CASSAPGGWDTQYF
v_call: TRBV7-4; cdr3_aa: CASSYRGSSGNTIYF
v_call: TRBV28; cdr3_aa: CASSLWTSGEYTDTQYF
v_call: TRBV10-1; cdr3_aa: CASSESPDPANSPLHF
v_call: TRBV7-9; cdr3_aa: CASSPGLGTGEQYF
v_call: TRBV4-1; cdr3_aa: CASSQVVGGSMNYGYTF
v_call: TRBV28; cdr3_aa: CASKARERTEAFF
v_call: TRBV27; cdr3_aa: CASSLFSSNEKLFF
v_call: TRBV7-2; cdr3_aa: CATGTSLTGELFF
v_call: TRBV6-6; cdr3_aa: CASRSTGVYEKLFF
v_call: TRBV5-1; cdr3_aa: CASSIQGAAGELFF
v_call: TRBV4-1; cdr3_aa: CASSQPTAGGSPLHF
v_call: TRBV6-2/TRBV6-3; cdr3_aa: CASSLTSGSGAQYF
v_call: TRBV5-4; cdr3_aa: CASSLGGGSGSSYNEQFF
v_call: TRBV2; cdr3_aa: CASKETYEQYF
v_call: TRBV28; cdr3_aa: CASSLISPWGQGASTYEQYF
v_call: TRBV21-1; cdr3_aa: CASSFLQKGDQPQHF
v_call: TRBV6-5; cdr3_aa: CASSKDSRGGYTF
v_call: TRBV19; cdr3_aa: CASSIGTGVDGYTF